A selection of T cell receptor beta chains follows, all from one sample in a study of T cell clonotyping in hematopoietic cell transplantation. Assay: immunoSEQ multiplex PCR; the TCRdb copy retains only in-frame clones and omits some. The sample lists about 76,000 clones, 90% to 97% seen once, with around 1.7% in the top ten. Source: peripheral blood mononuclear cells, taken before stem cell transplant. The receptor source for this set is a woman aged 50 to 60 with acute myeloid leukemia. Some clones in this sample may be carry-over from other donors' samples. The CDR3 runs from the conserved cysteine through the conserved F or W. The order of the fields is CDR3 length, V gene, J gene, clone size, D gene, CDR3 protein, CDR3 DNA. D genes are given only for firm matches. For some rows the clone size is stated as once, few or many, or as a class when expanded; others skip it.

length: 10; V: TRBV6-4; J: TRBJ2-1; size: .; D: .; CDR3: CASSENEQFF; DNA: TGTGCCAGCAGTGAAAATGAGCAGTTCTTC
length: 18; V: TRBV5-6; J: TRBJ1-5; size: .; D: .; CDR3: CASSPTGYFRLSNQPQHF; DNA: TGTGCCAGCAGCCCGACAGGTTATTTTCGACTTAGCAATCAGCCCCAGCATTTT
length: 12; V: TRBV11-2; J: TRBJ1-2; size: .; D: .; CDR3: CASSQGPYGYTF; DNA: TGTGCCAGCAGCCAGGGCCCATATGGCTACACCTTC
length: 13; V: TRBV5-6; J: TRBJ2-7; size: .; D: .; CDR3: CASSFTRMGEQYF; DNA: TGTGCCAGCAGCTTTACTAGAATGGGGGAGCAGTACTTC
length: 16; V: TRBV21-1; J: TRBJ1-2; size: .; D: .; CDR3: CASSLHRDLRWYGYTF; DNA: TGTGCCAGCAGCCTCCATCGGGATCTCCGGTGGTATGGCTACACCTTC
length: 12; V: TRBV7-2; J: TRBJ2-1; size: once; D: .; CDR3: CASRYRDWRQFF; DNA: TGTGCCAGCAGGTACCGGGACTGGCGGCAGTTCTTC
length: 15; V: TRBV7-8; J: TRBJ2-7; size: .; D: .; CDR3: CASSLEPGSTYEQYF; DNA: TGTGCCAGCAGCTTAGAACCCGGGAGTACGTACGAGCAGTACTTC
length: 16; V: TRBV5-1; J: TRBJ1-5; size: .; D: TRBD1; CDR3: CASSLDGGRGNQPQHF; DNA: TGCGCCAGCAGCTTGGATGGTGGCAGGGGGAATCAGCCCCAGCATTTT
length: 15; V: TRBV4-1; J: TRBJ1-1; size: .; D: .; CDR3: CASSQWLAQGTEAFF; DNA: TGCGCCAGCAGCCAATGGCTGGCCCAGGGAACTGAAGCTTTCTTT
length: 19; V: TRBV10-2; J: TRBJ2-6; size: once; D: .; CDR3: CASNSPGSPYRSGANVLTF; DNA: TGCGCCAGCAATTCCCCGGGCTCCCCCTACCGAAGCGGGGCCAACGTCCTGACTTTC
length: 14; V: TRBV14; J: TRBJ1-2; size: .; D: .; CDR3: CASSQGGFAYGYTF; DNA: TGTGCCAGCAGCCAAGGAGGATTTGCCTATGGCTACACCTTC
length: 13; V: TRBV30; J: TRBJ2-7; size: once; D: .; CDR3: CAWNLRDGREQYF; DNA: TGTGCCTGGAACCTCCGAGATGGAAGGGAGCAGTACTTC
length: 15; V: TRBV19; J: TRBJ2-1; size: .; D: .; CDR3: CASSKYSGTNNEQFF; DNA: TGTGCCAGTAGTAAATATAGCGGAACTAACAATGAGCAGTTCTTC
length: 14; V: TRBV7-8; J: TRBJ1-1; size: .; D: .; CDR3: CASSLKGEDTEAFF; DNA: TGTGCCAGCAGCTTAAAGGGGGAGGACACTGAAGCTTTCTTT
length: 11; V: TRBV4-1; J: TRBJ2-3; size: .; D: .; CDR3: CASSRTDTQYF; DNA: TGCGCCAGCAGCAGGACAGATACGCAGTATTTT
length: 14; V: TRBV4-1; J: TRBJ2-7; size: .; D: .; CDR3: CASSWIESSYEQYF; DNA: TGCGCCAGCAGCTGGATAGAGAGCTCCTACGAGCAGTACTTC
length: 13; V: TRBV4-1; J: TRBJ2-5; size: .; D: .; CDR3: CASSPIPLETQYF; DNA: TGCGCCAGCAGTCCAATTCCCCTGGAGACCCAGTACTTC
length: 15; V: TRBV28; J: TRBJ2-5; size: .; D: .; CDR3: CASSFPSDGQETQYF; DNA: TGTGCCAGCAGTTTCCCTAGCGATGGGCAAGAGACCCAGTACTTC
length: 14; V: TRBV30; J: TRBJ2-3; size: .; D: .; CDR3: CAWSVDAGSDTQYF; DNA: TGTGCCTGGAGTGTTGATGCAGGGTCAGATACGCAGTATTTT
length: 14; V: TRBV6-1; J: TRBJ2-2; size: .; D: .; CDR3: CASSEQGSTGELFF; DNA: TGTGCCAGCAGTGAACAGGGCTCCACCGGGGAGCTGTTTTTT
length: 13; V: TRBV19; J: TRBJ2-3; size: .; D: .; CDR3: CASRIGGTDTQYF; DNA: TGTGCCAGTCGTATCGGGGGCACAGATACGCAGTATTTT
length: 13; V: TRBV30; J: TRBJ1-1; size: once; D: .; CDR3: CAYSLHRYTEAFF; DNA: TGTGCCTATAGCCTCCATAGGTACACTGAAGCTTTCTTT
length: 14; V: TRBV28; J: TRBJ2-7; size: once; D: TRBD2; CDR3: CASSLPLAGREQYF; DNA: TGTGCCAGCAGTTTACCTCTAGCCGGGAGGGAGCAGTACTTC
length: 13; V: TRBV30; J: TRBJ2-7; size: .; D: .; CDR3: CAWSWTVSYEQYF; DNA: TGTGCCTGGAGCTGGACGGTATCCTACGAGCAGTACTTC
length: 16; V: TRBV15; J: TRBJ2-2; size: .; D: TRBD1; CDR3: CATSTRQGALTGELFF; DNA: TGTGCCACCAGCACCAGACAGGGGGCGCTAACCGGGGAGCTGTTTTTT
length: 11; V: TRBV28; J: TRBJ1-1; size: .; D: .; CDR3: CASSHTELIFF; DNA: TGTGCCAGCAGTCACACAGAGTTGATTTTCTTT
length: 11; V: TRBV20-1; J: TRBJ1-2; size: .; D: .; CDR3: CSGGTMEGYTF; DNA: TGCAGTGGGGGTACAATGGAGGGCTACACCTTC
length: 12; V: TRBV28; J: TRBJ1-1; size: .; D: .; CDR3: CASSLGALEAFF; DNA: TGTGCCAGCAGTTTGGGCGCCCTGGAAGCTTTCTTT
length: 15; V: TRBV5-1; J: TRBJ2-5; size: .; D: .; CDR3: CASRRYTGVSETQYF; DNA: TGCGCCAGCAGAAGATATACGGGAGTATCGGAGACCCAGTACTTC
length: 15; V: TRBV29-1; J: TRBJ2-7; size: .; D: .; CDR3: CSASNRGLKAYEQYF; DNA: TGCAGCGCCTCCAACAGGGGACTTAAAGCCTACGAGCAGTACTTC
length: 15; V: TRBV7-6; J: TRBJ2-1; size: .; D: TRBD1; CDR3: CASSLTGTGYNEQFF; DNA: TGTGCCAGCAGCTTGACCGGGACAGGGTACAATGAGCAGTTCTTC
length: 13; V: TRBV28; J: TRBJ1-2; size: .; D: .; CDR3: CASRPGLFHGYTF; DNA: TGTGCCAGCAGACCAGGACTGTTCCATGGCTACACCTTC
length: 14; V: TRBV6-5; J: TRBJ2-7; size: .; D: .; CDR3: CASSYSDGDYEQYF; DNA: TGTGCCAGCAGTTACTCAGACGGGGACTACGAGCAGTACTTC
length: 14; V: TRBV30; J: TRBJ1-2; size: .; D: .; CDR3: CAWSVRGRARGYTF; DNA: TGTGCCTGGAGTGTAAGGGGCAGGGCTAGGGGCTACACCTTC
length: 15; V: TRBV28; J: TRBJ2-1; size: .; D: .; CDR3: CASSFPDASYNEQFF; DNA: TGTGCCAGCAGTTTCCCGGATGCTTCCTACAATGAGCAGTTCTTC
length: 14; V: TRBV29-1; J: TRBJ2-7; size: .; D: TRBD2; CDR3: CSVKREGRTYEQYF; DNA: TGCAGCGTTAAACGGGAGGGCCGGACTTACGAGCAGTACTTC
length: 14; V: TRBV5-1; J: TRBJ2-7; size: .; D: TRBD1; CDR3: CASSKRTGSYEQYF; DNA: TGCGCCAGCAGCAAAAGGACAGGAAGCTACGAGCAGTACTTC
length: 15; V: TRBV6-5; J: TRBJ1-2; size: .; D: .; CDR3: CASSYSVSGAYGYTF; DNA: TGTGCCAGCAGTTACTCGGTATCAGGGGCCTATGGCTACACCTTC
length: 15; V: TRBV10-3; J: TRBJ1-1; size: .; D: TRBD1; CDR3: CAISTAGQGYTEAFF; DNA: TGTGCCATCAGTACTGCCGGACAGGGCTACACTGAAGCTTTCTTT
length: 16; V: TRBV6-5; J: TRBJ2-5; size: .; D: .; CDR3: CASSYSVGSPSGTQYF; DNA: TGTGCCAGCAGTTACTCCGTTGGCTCCCCAAGTGGGACCCAGTACTTC
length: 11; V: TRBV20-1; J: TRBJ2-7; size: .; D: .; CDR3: CSASLAYEQYF; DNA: TGCAGTGCTAGTTTAGCGTACGAGCAGTACTTC
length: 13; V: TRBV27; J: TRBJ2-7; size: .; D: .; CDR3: CASSLTLTYEQYF; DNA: TGTGCCAGCAGTTTGACGCTTACCTACGAGCAGTACTTC
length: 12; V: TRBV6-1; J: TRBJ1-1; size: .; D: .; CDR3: CASRQGNTEAFF; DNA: TGTGCCAGCAGGCAGGGAAACACTGAAGCTTTCTTT
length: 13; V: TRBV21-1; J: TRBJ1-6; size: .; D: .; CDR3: CAAPRGWNSPLHF; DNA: TGTGCCGCTCCGAGGGGTTGGAATTCACCCCTCCACTTT
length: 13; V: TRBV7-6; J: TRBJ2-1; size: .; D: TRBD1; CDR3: CASSLSPDRDRFF; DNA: TGTGCCAGCAGCTTAAGTCCGGACAGGGATCGGTTCTTC
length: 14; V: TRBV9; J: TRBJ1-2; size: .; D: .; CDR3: CASSAPKGLEGYTF; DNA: TGTGCCAGCAGCGCCCCTAAGGGTTTGGAGGGCTACACCTTC
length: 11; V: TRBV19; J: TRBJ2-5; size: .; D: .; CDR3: CASRLGETQYF; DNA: TGTGCCAGTCGGCTTGGTGAGACCCAGTACTTC
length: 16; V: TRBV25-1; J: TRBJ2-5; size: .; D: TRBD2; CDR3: CASSAGLAGAIETQYF; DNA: TGTGCCAGCAGTGCCGGACTAGCGGGAGCTATCGAGACCCAGTACTTC
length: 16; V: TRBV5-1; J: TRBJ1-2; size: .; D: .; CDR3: CASSSPPLRDNYGYTF; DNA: TGCGCCAGCAGCTCCCCTCCCTTGAGGGATAACTATGGCTACACCTTC
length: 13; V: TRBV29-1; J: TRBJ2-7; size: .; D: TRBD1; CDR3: CSVWTGGPYEQYF; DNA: TGCAGCGTTTGGACAGGGGGGCCCTACGAGCAGTACTTC
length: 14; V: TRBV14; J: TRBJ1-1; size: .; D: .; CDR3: CASSRTNLNTEAFF; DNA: TGTGCCAGCAGCCGGACAAACTTGAACACTGAAGCTTTCTTT
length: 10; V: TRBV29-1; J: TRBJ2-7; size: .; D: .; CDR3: CSVAGYEQYF; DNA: TGCAGCGTTGCTGGCTACGAGCAGTACTTC
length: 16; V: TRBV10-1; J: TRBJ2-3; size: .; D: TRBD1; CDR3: CASSEYRGIITDTQYF; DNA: TGCGCCAGCAGTGAATACAGGGGAATCATCACAGATACGCAGTATTTT